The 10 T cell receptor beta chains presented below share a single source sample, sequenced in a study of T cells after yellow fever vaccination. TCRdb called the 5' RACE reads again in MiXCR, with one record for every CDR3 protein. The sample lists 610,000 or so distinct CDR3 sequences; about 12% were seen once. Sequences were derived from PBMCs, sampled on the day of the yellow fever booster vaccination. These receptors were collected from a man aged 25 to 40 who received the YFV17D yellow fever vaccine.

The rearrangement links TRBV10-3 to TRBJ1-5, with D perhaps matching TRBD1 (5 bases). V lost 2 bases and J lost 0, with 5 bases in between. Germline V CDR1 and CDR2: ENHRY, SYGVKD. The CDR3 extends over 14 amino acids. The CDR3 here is CAISEQGSNQPQHF. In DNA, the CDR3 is TGTGCCATCAGTGAGCAGGGTAGCAATCAGCCCCAGCATTTT.

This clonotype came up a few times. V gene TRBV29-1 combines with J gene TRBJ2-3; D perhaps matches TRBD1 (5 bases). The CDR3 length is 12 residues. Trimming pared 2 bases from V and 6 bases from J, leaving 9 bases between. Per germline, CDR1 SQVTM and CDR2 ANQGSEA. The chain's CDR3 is CSVERGGDTQYF. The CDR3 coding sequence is TGCAGCGTTGAAAGGGGTGGGGATACGCAGTATTTT.

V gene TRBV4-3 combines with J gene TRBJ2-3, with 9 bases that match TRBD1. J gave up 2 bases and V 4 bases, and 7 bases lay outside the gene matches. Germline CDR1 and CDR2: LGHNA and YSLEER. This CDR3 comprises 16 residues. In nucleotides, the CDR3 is TGCGCCAGCAGCCCCTACCGGACAGGGGACACAGATACGCAGTATTTT. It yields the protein CASSPYRTGDTDTQYF.

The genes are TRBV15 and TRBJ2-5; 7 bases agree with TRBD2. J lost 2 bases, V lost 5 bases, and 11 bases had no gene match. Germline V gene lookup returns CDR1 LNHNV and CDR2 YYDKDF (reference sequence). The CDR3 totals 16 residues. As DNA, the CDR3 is TGTGCCACCAGCTCCGGGGAGACTAGCTTTCAAGAGACCCAGTACTTC. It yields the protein CATSSGETSFQETQYF.

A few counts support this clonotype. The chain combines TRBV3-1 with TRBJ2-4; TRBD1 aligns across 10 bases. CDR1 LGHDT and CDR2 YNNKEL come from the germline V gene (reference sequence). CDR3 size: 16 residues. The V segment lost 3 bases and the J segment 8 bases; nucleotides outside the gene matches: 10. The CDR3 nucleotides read TGTGCCAGCAGCCATCCTCTGACAGGGGGCTCGGACATTCAGTACTTC. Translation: CASSHPLTGGSDIQYF.

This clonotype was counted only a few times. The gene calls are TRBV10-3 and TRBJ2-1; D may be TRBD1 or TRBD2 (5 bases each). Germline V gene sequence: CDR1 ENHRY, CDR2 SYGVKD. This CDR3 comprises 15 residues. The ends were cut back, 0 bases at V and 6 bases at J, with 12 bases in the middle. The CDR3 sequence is CAISESGTGPNEQFF. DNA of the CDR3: TGTGCCATCAGTGAGTCGGGGACCGGCCCCAATGAGCAGTTCTTC.

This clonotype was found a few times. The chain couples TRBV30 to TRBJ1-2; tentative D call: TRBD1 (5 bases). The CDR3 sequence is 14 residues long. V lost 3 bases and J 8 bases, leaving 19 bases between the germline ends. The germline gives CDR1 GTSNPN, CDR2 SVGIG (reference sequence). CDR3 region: CAWRRGKGPEGYTF. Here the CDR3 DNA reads TGTGCCTGGAGGAGGGGAAAGGGGCCGGAGGGCTACACCTTC.

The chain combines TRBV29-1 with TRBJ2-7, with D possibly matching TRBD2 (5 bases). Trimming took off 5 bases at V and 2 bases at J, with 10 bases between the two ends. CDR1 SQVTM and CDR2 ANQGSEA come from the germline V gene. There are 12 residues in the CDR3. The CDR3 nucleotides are TGCAGCGTTAGGAGGTCCGCCTACGAGCAGTACTTC. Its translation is CSVRRSAYEQYF.

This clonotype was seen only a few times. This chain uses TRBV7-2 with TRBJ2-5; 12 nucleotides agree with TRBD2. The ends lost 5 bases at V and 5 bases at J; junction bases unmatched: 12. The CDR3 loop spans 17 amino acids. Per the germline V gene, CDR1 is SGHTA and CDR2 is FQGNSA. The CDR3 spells CASSKTSGSLKVETQYF. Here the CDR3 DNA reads TGTGCCAGCAGCAAGACTAGCGGGAGTCTGAAGGTGGAGACCCAGTACTTC.

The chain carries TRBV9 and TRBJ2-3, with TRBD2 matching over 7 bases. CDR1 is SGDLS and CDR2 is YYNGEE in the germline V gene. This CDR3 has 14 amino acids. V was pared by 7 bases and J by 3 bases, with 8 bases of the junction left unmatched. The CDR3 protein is CASQKRDQTDTQYF. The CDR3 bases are TGTGCCAGCCAAAAGCGGGATCAAACAGATACGCAGTATTTT.